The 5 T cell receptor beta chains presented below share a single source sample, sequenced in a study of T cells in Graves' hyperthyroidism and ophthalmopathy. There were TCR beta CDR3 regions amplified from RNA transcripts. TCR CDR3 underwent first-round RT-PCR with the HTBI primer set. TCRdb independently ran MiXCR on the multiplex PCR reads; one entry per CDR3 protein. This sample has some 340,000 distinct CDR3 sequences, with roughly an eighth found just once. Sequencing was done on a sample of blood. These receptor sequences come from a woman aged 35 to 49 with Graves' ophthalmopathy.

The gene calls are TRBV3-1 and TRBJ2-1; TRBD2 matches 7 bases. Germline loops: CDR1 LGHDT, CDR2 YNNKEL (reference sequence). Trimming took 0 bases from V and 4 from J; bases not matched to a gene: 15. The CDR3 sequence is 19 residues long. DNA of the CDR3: TGTGCCAGCAGCCAAGATGTGATTGGCTGGCGGGGACTATACAATGAGCAGTTCTTC. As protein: CASSQDVIGWRGLYNEQFF.

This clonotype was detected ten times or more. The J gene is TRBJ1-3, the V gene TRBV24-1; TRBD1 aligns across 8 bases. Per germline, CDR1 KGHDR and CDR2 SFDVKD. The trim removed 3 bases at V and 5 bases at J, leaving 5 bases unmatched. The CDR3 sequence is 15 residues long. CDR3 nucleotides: TGTGCCACCAGTGATGGCGACAGGGGAAGAAACACCATATATTTT. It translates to CATSDGDRGRNTIYF.

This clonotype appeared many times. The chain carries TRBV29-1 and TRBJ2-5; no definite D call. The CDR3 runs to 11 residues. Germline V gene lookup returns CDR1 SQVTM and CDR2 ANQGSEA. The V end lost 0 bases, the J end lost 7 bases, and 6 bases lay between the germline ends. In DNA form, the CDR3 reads TGCAGCGTTGAAGATCGAGCGACCCAGTACTTC. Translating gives CSVEDRATQYF.

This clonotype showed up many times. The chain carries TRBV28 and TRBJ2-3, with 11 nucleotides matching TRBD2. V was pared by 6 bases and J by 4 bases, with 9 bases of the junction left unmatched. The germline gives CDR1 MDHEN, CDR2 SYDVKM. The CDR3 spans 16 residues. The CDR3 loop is CASSPSGTSGSDTQYF. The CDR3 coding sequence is TGTGCCAGCAGCCCTTCCGGGACTAGCGGCTCAGATACGCAGTATTTT.

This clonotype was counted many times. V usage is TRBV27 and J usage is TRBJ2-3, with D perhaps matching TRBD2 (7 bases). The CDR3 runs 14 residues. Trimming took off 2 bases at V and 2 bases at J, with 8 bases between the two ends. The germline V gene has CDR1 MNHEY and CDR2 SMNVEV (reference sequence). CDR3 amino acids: CASSLGGATDTQYF. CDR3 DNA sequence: TGTGCCAGCAGTTTAGGGGGGGCCACAGATACGCAGTATTTT.